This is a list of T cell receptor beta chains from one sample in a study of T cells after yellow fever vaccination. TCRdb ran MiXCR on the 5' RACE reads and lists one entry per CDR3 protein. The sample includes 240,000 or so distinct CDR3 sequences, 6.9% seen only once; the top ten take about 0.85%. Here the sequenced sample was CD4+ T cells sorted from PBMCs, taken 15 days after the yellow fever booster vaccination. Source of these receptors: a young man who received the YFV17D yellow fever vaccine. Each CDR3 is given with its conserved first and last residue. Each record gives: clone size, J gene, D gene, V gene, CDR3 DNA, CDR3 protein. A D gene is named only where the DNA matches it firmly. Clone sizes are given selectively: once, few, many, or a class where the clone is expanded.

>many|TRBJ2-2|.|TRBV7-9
TGTGCCAGCAGCTTACAGGGAGGCGGGGAGCTGTTTTTT
CASSLQGGGELFF
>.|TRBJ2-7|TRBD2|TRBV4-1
TGCGCCAGCAGCCAAGGAATCACTAGCGGGAGATGGTACGAGCAGTACTTC
CASSQGITSGRWYEQYF
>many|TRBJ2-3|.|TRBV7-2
TGTGCCAGCAGCTTCATGGGGGGAGATACGCAGTATTTT
CASSFMGGDTQYF
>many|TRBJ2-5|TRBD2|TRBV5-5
TGTGCCAGCAGCTGGACTAGCGGGAGCGGGAGAGAGACCCAGTACTTC
CASSWTSGSGRETQYF
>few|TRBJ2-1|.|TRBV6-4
TGTGCCAGCAGACTATTTAGAGGAAGCAGCGGTCGCTCCTACAATGAGCAGTTCTTC
CASRLFRGSSGRSYNEQFF
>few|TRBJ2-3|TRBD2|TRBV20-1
TGCAGTGCCCGGACTAGCGGGAGAGCAGATACGCAGTATTTT
CSARTSGRADTQYF
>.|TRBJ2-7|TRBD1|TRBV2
TGTGCCAGCGAACAGGACAGGGACTACGAGCAGTACTTC
CASEQDRDYEQYF
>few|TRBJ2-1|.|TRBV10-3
TGTGCCATCAGTGAGTCGGTACTAGAAATCAACCTCTTC
CAISESVLEINLF
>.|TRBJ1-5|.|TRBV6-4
TGTGCCAGCAGTGAGGCTGGAGGCAATCAGCCCCAGCATTTT
CASSEAGGNQPQHF
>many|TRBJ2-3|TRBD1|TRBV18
TGTGCCAGCTCACCACCTGGGACAGGGAAAGGAGATACGCAGTATTTT
CASSPPGTGKGDTQYF
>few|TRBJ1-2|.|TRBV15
TGTGCCACCAGCAGAGATTTCGCCTTCGGCTACACCTTC
CATSRDFAFGYTF
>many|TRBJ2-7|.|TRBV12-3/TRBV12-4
TGTGCCAGCAGTTTTAGACGGGAGAGATACGAGCAGTACTTC
CASSFRRERYEQYF
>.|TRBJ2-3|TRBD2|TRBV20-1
TGCTGTGCTAGTTCTAGCGGGACCCAAAAAAGCACAGATACGCAGTATTTT
CCASSSGTQKSTDTQYF
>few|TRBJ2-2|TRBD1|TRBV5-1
TGCGCCAGCAGCTCATGGACAGGGCGGGGAACCGGGGAGCTGTTTTTT
CASSSWTGRGTGELFF
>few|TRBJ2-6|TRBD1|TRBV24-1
TGTGCCACCAGTCCTAGGACAGGGCAGGCAGGGGCCAACGTCCTGACTTTC
CATSPRTGQAGANVLTF
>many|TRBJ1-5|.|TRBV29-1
TGCAGCGTTTCAGAAGCGGGCCAGCCCCAGCATTTT
CSVSEAGQPQHF
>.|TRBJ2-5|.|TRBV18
TGTGCCAGCCGGCTTTCCAGCAGCCAAGAGACCCAGTACTTC
CASRLSSSQETQYF
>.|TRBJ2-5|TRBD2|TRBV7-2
TGTGCCAGCAGCTTAGCGGGAGGGCCTGTGGGGACCCAGTACTTC
CASSLAGGPVGTQYF
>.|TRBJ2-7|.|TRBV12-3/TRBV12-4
TGTGCCAGCAGCCCCACTAGATTCGAGCAGTACTTC
CASSPTRFEQYF
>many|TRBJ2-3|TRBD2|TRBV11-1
TGTGCCAGCAGCTCTCGCCCCCGGCGGGAGAAGATGGGGCCAGATACGCAGTATTTT
CASSSRPRREKMGPDTQYF
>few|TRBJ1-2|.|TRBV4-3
TGCGCCAGCAGCCAAGGCCTGGATTCAGAGGACTATGGCTACACCTTC
CASSQGLDSEDYGYTF
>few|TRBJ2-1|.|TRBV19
TGTGCCAGTAGTATAGGCCGGAAGGGTCCCTTCCATGAGCAGTTCTTC
CASSIGRKGPFHEQFF
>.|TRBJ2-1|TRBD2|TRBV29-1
TGCAGCGTCGCCCTCCCTAGCGGGAGGGGTGAGCAGTTCTTC
CSVALPSGRGEQFF
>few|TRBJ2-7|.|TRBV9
TGTGCCAGCAGCCCCGACTTAGGGCCACTCTACGAGCAGTACTTC
CASSPDLGPLYEQYF
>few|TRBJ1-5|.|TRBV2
TGTGCCAGCAGTCTCGATCGGATCAATGGTATTCAGCCCCAGCATTTT
CASSLDRINGIQPQHF
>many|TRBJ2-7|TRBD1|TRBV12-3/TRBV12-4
TGTGCCAGCAGTTTGAGGGGGACAGGGTTGAACGAGCAGTACTTC
CASSLRGTGLNEQYF
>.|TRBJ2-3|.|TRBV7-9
TGTGCCAGCAGCGCCACGGGACTCTTCACAGATACGCAGTATTTT
CASSATGLFTDTQYF
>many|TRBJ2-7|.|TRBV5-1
TGCGCCAGCAGCTTTCACGAGGAGCAGTACTTC
CASSFHEEQYF
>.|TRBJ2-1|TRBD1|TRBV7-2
TGTGCCAGCAGCTCCTACAGGGGGCAGTCCTACAATGAGCAGTTCTTC
CASSSYRGQSYNEQFF
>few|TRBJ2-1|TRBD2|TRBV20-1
TGCAGTGCTAGAGGGGACTACGCGGGGTACAATGAGCAGTTCTTC
CSARGDYAGYNEQFF
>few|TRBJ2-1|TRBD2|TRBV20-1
TGCAGTGCTATGAGAGGACTAGCGTTTTACAATGAGCAGTTCTTC
CSAMRGLAFYNEQFF
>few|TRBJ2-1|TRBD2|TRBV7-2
TGTGCCAGCAGGGGACTAGCGGGGCTTAGGCAGTTCTTC
CASRGLAGLRQFF
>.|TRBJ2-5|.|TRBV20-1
TGCAGTGCTAGAGAAGGGCGGACTCTTCAAGAGACCCAGTACTTC
CSAREGRTLQETQYF
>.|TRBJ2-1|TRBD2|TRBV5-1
TGCGCCAGCAGCACAACCCTAACCGGGACTAGCGGTTTAAATGAGCAGTTCTTC
CASSTTLTGTSGLNEQFF
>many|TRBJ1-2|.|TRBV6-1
TGTGCCAGCAGTGAAGAGATGACAGACCCTAACTATGGCTACACCTTC
CASSEEMTDPNYGYTF
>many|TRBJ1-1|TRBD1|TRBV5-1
TGCGCCAGCAGCACCGCCGGGGACAGAAACACTGAAGCTTTCTTT
CASSTAGDRNTEAFF
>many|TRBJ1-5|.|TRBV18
TGTGCCAGCTCAAACGTGTTGGGCAATCAGCCCCAGCATTTT
CASSNVLGNQPQHF
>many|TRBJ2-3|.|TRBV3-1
TGTGCCAGCAGCCGCACCACTCACCTGCCCACAGATACGCAGTATTTT
CASSRTTHLPTDTQYF